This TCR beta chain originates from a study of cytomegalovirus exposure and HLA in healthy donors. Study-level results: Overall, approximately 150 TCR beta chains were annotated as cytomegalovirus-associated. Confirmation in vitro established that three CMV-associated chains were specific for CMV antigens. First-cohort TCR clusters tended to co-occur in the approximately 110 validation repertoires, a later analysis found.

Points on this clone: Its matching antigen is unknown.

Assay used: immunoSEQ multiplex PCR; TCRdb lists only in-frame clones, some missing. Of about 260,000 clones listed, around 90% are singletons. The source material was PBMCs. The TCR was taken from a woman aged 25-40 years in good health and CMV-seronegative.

This CDR3 reads CASSIDLRTSGINEQFF. CDR3 DNA sequence: TGTGCCAGTAGTATAGATCTTAGGACTAGCGGGATCAATGAGCAGTTCTTC. The chain links TRBV19 to TRBJ2-1, with 12 bases identical to TRBD2. The CDR3 runs to 17 residues. Per the germline V gene, CDR1 is LNHDA and CDR2 is SQIVND (reference sequence). The ends lost 0 bases at V and 6 bases at J; junction bases unmatched: 6.